Listed below are T cell receptor beta chains from one sample, sequenced in a study of T cells after yellow fever vaccination. TCRdb itself ran the 5' RACE reads through MiXCR, one entry per CDR3 protein. The sample holds about 260,000 distinct CDR3 sequences, roughly 5.2% seen once. This material consisted of CD4+ T cells sorted from PBMCs, taken on the day of the yellow fever booster vaccination. The receptor source for this set is a young man who received the YFV17D yellow fever vaccine. CDR3s include the opening cysteine and the closing phenylalanine or tryptophan.

>TRBJ1-5|TRBV5-8
CASSGRAKPSNQPQHF
>TRBJ2-2|TRBV10-3
CAISESGRSGELFF
>TRBJ1-3|TRBV6-5
CASSYDSGNTIYF
>TRBJ2-3|TRBV5-4
CASSQNGGAGSDTQYF
>TRBJ2-1|TRBV19
CASRHSGSSYNEQFF
>TRBJ2-5|TRBV10-3
CAISEGARETQYF
>TRBJ2-1|TRBV5-1
CASSRLEAVTYNEQFF
>TRBJ2-1|TRBV5-4
CASSLGSEGYNEQFF
>TRBJ2-5|TRBV28
CASNAPGLANQETQYF
>TRBJ1-6|TRBV6-6
CASSYSSYNSPLHF
>TRBJ1-5|TRBV18
CASSLGSYNQPQHF
>TRBJ1-2|TRBV5-6
CASSLAGQNGYTF
>TRBJ2-3|TRBV10-3
CAISGRESTDTQYF
>TRBJ2-5|TRBV5-1
CASSLFVRDEETQYF
>TRBJ1-1|TRBV6-5
CASSYSGIMNTEAFF
>TRBJ2-5|TRBV7-2
CASSSYRPETQYF
>TRBJ2-3|TRBV2
CASTPSGLVDTQYF
>TRBJ2-5|TRBV4-3
CASSQDHSASPETQYF
>TRBJ1-1|TRBV5-1
CASSPATGGTEAFF
>TRBJ1-1|TRBV7-2
CASSLNQADTEAFF
>TRBJ2-2|TRBV7-7
CASSPGGRNTGELFF
>TRBJ2-5|TRBV3-1
CASRTSGGAETQYF
>TRBJ2-5|TRBV5-4
CASSLAGVYQETQYF
>TRBJ1-4|TRBV5-1
CASSFVPQGLEEKLFF
>TRBJ1-1|TRBV14
CASSQAWEGTEAFF
>TRBJ2-1|TRBV20-1
CSARDPVARTRYNEQFF
>TRBJ2-1|TRBV9
CASSVEALAGKGEQFF
>TRBJ1-2|TRBV11-1
CASSSSRGSEDGYTF
>TRBJ1-1|TRBV7-2
CASSLVSTGVMNTEAFF
>TRBJ1-5|TRBV21-1
CASSKVDRDIAQPQHF
>TRBJ1-1|TRBV6-5
CASSYGDKYTEAFF